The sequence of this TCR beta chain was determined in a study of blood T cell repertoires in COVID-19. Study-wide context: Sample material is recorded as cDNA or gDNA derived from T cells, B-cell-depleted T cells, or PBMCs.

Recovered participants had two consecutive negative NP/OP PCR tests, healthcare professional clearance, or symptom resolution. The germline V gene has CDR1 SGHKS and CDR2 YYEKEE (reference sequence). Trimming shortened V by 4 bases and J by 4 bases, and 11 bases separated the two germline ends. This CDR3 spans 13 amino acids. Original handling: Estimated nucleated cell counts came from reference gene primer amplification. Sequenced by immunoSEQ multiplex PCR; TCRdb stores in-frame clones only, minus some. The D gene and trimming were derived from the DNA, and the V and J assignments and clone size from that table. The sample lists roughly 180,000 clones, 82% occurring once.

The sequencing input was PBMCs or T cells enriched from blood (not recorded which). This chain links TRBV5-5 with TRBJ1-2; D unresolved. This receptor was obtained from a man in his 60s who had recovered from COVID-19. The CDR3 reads CASSPSPSYGYTF. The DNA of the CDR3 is TGTGCCAGCAGCCCGTCCCCGTCCTATGGCTACACCTTC.